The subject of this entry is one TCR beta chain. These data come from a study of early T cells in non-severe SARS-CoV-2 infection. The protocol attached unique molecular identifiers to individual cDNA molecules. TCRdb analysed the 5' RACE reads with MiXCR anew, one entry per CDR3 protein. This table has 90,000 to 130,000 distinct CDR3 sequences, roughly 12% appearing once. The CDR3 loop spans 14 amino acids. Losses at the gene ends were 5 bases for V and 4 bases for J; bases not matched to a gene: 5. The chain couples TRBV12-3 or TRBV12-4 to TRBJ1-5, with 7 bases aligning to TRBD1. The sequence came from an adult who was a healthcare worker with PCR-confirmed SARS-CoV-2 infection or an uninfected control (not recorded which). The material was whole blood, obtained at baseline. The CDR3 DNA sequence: TGTGCCAGCAGTCCGCAACAGGGGAATCAGCCCCAGCATTTT. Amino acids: CASSPQQGNQPQHF.